Ten or more counts support the clone carrying this T cell receptor (beta chain). Its antigen remains unknown. The source of the sample is a study of CD8+CD57+ T cells in acquired aplastic anemia. General study results and limits: Patients and controls had in common fewer than 30 CD8+ CDR3 sequences. CD8+ Simpson's diversity did not differ significantly between patients and controls.

TCR beta VDJ and CDR3 profiles were obtained from a genomic DNA template. TCRdb passed the reads through MiXCR, listing each CDR3 protein once. The table has 150,000 to 200,000 distinct CDR3 sequences, less than 50% seen once; the top ten hold around 13%. V was cut by 4 bases and J by 6 bases, with 8 bases left in between. The CDR3 runs 12 residues. CDR1 and CDR2 (germline): SGHNT, YYREEE (reference sequence). Patients selected for sequencing had displayed CD8+CD57+ cell expansion by flow cytometry. Specimen: sorted CD4+, CD8+, or CD8+CD57+ T cells (not recorded which) from PBMCs. The sequence was collected from a human donor with aplastic anemia. The chain has TRBV5-4 and TRBJ2-1; a possible D gene is TRBD1 (5 bases). The CDR3 DNA reads TGTGCCAGCAGCGATCAGGGCAATGAGCAGTTCTTC. Its translation: CASSDQGNEQFF.